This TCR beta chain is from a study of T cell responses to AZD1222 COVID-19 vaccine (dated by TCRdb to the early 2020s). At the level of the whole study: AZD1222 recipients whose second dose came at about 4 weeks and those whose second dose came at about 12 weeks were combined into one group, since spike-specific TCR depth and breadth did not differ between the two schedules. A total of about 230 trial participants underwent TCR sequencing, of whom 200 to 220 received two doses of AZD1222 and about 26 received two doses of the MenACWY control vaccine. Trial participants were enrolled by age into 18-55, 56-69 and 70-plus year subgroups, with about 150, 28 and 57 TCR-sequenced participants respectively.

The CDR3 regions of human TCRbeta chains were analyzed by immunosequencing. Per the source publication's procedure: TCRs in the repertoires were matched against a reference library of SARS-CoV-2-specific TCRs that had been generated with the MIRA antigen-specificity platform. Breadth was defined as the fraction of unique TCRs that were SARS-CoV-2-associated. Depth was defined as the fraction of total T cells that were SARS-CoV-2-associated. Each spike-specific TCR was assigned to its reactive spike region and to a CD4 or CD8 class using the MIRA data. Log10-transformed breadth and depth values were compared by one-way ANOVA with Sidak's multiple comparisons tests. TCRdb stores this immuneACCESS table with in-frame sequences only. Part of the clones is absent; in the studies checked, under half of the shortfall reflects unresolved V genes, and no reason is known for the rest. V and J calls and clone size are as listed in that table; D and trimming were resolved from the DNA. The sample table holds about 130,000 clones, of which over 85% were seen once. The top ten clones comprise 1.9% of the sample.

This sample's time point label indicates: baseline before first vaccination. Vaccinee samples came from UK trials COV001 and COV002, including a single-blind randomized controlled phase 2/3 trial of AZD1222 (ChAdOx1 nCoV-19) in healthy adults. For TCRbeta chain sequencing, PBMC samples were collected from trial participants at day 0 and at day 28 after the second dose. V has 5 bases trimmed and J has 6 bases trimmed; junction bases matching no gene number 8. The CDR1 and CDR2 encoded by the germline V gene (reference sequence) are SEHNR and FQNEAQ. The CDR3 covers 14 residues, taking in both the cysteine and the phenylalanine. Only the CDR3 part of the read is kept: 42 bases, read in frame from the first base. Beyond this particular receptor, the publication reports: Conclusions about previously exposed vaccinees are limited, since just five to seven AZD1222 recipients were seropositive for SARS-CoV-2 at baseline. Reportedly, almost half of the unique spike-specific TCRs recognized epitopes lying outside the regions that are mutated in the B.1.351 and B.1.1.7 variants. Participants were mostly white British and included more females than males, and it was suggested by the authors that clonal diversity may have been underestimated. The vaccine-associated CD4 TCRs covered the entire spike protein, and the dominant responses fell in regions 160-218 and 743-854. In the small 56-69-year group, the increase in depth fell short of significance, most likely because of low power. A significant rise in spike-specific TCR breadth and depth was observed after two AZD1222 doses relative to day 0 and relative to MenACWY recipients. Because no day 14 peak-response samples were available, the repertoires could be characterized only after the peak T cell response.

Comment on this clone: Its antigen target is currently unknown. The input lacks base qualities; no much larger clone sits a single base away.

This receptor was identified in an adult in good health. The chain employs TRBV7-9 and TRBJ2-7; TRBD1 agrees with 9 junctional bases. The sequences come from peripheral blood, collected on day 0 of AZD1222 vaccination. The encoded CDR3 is CASSQGQGKGEQYF. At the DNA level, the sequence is TGTGCCAGCAGCCAGGGACAGGGTAAAGGCGAGCAGTACTTC.